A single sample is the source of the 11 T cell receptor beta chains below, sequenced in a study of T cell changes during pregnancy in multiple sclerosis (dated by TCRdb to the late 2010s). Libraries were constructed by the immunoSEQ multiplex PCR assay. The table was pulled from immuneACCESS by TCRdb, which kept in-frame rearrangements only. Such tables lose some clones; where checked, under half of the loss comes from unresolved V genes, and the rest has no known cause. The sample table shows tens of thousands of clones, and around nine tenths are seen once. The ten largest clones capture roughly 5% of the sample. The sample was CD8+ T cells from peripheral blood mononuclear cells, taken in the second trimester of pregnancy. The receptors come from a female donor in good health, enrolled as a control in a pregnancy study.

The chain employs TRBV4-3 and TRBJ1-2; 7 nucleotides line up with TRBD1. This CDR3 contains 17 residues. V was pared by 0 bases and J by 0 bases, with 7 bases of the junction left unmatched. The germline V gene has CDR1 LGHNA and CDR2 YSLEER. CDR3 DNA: TGCGCCAGCAGCCAAGATGTTGACAGGGAAACTAACTATGGCTACACCTTC. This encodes CASSQDVDRETNYGYTF.

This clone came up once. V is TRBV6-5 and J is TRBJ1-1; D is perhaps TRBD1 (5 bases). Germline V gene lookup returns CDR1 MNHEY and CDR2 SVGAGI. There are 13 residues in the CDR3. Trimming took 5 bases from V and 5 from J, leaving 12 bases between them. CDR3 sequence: CASSGYQGTEAFF. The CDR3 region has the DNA TGTGCCAGCAGTGGCTATCAGGGAACTGAAGCTTTCTTT.

The CDR3 DNA is TGTGCCAGCAGCCACGGGACTCTCGGCGAGCAGTACTTC. As protein: CASSHGTLGEQYF. The chain is built from TRBV7-9 and TRBJ2-7; TRBD2 is a possible D gene (6 bases). V was pared by 5 bases and J by 6 bases, with 14 bases between. Looked up from germline, CDR1 is SEHNR and CDR2 is FQNEAQ (reference sequence). The CDR3 has 13 residues.

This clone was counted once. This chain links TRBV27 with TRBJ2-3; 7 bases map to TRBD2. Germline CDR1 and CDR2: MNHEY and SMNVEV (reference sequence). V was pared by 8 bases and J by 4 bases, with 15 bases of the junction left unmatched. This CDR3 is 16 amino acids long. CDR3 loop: CASAGLFAGEADTQYF. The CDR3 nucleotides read TGTGCCAGCGCCGGTCTGTTTGCGGGAGAGGCAGATACGCAGTATTTT.

The CDR3 bases are TGTGCCAGCAGTCCCACAGGGGCTGTTCAGCCCCAGCATTTT. Residues: CASSPTGAVQPQHF. V is TRBV28 and J is TRBJ1-5; 7 positions agree with TRBD1. CDR3 length equals 14 residues. Unmatched junction bases numbered 7, after V lost 5 bases and J lost 6 bases. Germline V CDR1 and CDR2: MDHEN, SYDVKM.

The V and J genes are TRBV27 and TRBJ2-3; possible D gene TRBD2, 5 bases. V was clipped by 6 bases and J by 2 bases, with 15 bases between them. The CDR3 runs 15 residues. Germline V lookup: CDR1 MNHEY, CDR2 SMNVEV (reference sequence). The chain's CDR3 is CASSYSVDFTDTQYF. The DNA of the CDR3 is TGTGCCAGCAGCTATTCCGTGGACTTCACAGATACGCAGTATTTT.

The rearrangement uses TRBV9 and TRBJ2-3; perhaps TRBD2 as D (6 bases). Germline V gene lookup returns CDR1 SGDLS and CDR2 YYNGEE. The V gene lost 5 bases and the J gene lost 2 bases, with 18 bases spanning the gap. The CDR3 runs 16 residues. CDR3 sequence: CASSDKSSGSTDTQYF. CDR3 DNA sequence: TGTGCCAGCAGTGATAAAAGTAGCGGCTCCACAGATACGCAGTATTTT.

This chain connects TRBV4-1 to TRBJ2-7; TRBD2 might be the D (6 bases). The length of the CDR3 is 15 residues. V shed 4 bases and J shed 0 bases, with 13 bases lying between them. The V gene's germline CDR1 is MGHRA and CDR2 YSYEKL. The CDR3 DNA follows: TGCGCCAGCAGCCCCATCCCCGGGGGCTCCTACGAGCAGTACTTC. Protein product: CASSPIPGGSYEQYF.

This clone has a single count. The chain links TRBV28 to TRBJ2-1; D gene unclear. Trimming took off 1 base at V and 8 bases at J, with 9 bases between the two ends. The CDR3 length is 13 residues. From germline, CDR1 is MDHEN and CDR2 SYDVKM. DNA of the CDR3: TGTGCCAGCAGTTTATTGGGCGACGATGAGCAGTTCTTC. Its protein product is CASSLLGDDEQFF.

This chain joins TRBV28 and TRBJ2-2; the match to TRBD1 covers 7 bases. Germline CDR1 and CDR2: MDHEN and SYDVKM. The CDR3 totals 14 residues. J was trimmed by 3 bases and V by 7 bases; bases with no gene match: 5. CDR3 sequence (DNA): TGTGCCAGCAAGACAGGGTCTCACACCGGGGAGCTGTTTTTT. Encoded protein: CASKTGSHTGELFF.

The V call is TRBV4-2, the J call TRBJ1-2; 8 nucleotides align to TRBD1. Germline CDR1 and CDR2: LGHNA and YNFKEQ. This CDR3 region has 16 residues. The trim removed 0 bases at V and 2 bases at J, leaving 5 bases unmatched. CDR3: CASSQEIQGENYGYTF. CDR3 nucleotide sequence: TGTGCCAGCAGCCAAGAAATACAGGGGGAGAACTATGGCTACACCTTC.